These 32 T cell receptor beta chains were sequenced from one sample in a study of cytomegalovirus exposure and HLA in healthy donors. Here immunoSEQ multiplex PCR was the method, and the copy in TCRdb shows in-frame clones only, minus some. The table lists about 220,000 clones, approximately 80% of them singletons. Sample: PBMCs. Receptors originate from a woman aged 25 to 45 in good health and CMV-seropositive.

A remark on this clone: The same CDR3 arises from other DNA sequences in this sample as well. This chain connects TRBV6-5 to TRBJ2-1; 9 positions agree with TRBD2. CDR1 MNHEY and CDR2 SVGAGI come from the germline V gene. The trim removed 5 bases at V and 0 bases at J, leaving 2 bases unmatched. This CDR3 contains 15 residues. CDR3 nucleotides: TGTGCCAGCAGTCTTAGCGGGAGCTCCTACAATGAGCAGTTCTTC. This codes for CASSLSGSSYNEQFF.

The chain carries TRBV10-2 and TRBJ2-2, with 7 bases aligning to TRBD2. CDR3 size: 15 residues. Germline-derived CDR1 and CDR2 are WSHSY and SAAADI. V was clipped by 8 bases and J by 2 bases; unmatched bases: 8. DNA for the CDR3: TGCGCCAGCTTTCCGGAGCGGGGTAACACCGGGGAGCTGTTTTTT. Amino acids: CASFPERGNTGELFF.

The chain couples TRBV7-8 to TRBJ2-7; TRBD2 might be the D (5 bases). CDR1 is SGHVS, CDR2 FQNEAQ, per germline. The ends were cut back, 1 base at V and 3 bases at J, with 13 bases in the middle. The CDR3 sequence is 15 residues long. The DNA of the CDR3 is TGTGCCAGCAGCTTAGACCTAGCCCTAATCTACGAGCAGTACTTC. Encoded protein: CASSLDLALIYEQYF. Variable domain in full (rest from reference TRBV7-8 and TRBJ2-7): GAGVSQSPRYKVAKRGQDVALRCDPISGHVSLFWYQQALGQGPEFLTYFQNEAQLDKSGLPSDRFFAERPEGSVSTLKIQRTQQEDSAVYLCASSLDLALIYEQYFGPGTRLTVT.

The rearrangement uses TRBV2 and TRBJ2-3, with TRBD1 matching 10 bases. The CDR3 covers 14 residues. The ends lost 8 bases at V and 4 bases at J; junction bases unmatched: 6. The germline CDR1 and CDR2 sequences are SNHLY and FYNNEI. The CDR3 region is CASEGTGAPDTQYF. The CDR3 DNA follows: TGTGCCAGCGAGGGGACAGGGGCCCCAGATACGCAGTATTTT.

The chain employs TRBV30 and TRBJ1-1, with D tentatively TRBD1 (6 bases). The CDR3 extends over 14 amino acids. Trimming took 5 bases from V and 7 from J, leaving 20 bases between them. The germline V gene has CDR1 GTSNPN and CDR2 SVGIG (reference sequence). The CDR3 nucleotides read TGTGCCTGGGAAATCCCCGGGACACCGTTTGAAGCTTTCTTT. Its translation is CAWEIPGTPFEAFF. Full variable domain (rest looked up from reference TRBV30 and TRBJ1-1): SQTIHQWPATLVQPVGSPLSLECTVEGTSNPNLYWYRQAAGRGLQLLFYSVGIGQISSEVPQNLSASRPQDRQFILSSKKLLLSDSGFYLCAWEIPGTPFEAFFGQGTRLTVV.

The chain is built from TRBV6-5 and TRBJ1-2; 7 bases fit TRBD1. The CDR3 has 15 residues. Germline values: CDR1 MNHEY, CDR2 SVGAGI. After removal of 2 bases from V and 4 bases from J, the junction contained 7 bases not matched to a gene. CDR3 in DNA: TGTGCCAGCAGTTACCGTCCATCAGGGGGCTATGGCTACACCTTC. Amino acid sequence: CASSYRPSGGYGYTF.

The gene calls are TRBV28 and TRBJ2-1; tentatively, D is TRBD1 (5 bases). CDR3 length equals 12 residues. From germline, CDR1 is MDHEN and CDR2 SYDVKM. The V end was cut by 6 bases, the J end by 11 bases, with 14 bases between. For the CDR3, the DNA is TGTGCCAGCAGAGAATCGGACACGCAGCAGTTCTTC. It translates to CASRESDTQQFF.

The V call is TRBV14, the J call TRBJ2-7; a possible D gene is TRBD2 (6 bases). The CDR3 runs 15 residues. CDR1 is SGHDN and CDR2 is FVKESK in the germline V gene. With 4 bases removed from V and 0 bases from J, the gap between germline ends came to 13 bases. The CDR3, as DNA: TGTGCCAGCAGCCGCGGGATTTACGGCTCCTACGAGCAGTACTTC. Protein product: CASSRGIYGSYEQYF.

The chain is built from TRBV5-1 and TRBJ2-3; the D gene is possibly TRBD2 (5 bases). Per the germline V gene, CDR1 is SGHRS and CDR2 is YFSETQ. The CDR3 totals 13 residues. V was clipped by 0 bases and J by 5 bases, with 7 bases between them. The CDR3 sequence: CASSLAGIDTQYF. As DNA, the CDR3 is TGCGCCAGCAGCTTGGCCGGGATAGATACGCAGTATTTT.

This clone was seen more than once but under ten times. Other DNA sequences from this sample encode an identical CDR3 as well. The V call is TRBV18, the J call TRBJ2-7; no reliable D call. Trimming left V 3 bases short and J 1 base short, with 7 bases between. Germline CDR1 is KGHSH and CDR2 is LQKENI. The CDR3 loop spans 13 amino acids. The CDR3 protein is CASSPESSYEQYF. CDR3 coding DNA: TGTGCCAGCTCACCGGAAAGTTCCTACGAGCAGTACTTC.

The rearrangement joins TRBV6-6 to TRBJ2-2; D unresolved. Germline CDR1 is MNHNY and CDR2 is SVGAGI (reference sequence). CDR3 length equals 13 residues. Deletions cut 6 bases from V and 9 bases from J, with 14 bases between. The CDR3: CASSLAERWELFF. CDR3 in DNA: TGTGCCAGCAGCCTTGCTGAGAGGTGGGAGCTGTTTTTT.

The V gene is TRBV4-1, the J gene TRBJ1-1; D is uncertain. CDR3 length: 13 residues. The germline V gene has CDR1 MGHRA and CDR2 YSYEKL. V gave up 2 bases and J gave up 1 base, with 5 bases separating them. In DNA, the CDR3 is TGCGCCAGCAGCCAAATGAGGAACACTGAAGCTTTCTTT. Its translation: CASSQMRNTEAFF.

This clone was seen at least ten times. The V and J genes are TRBV5-1 and TRBJ1-4; TRBD1 matches at 10 bases. Germline trimming cut 3 bases from V and 2 bases from J; bases unmatched to any gene: 7. The V gene's germline CDR1 is SGHRS and CDR2 YFSETQ. CDR3 size: 17 residues. CDR3 sequence (DNA): TGCGCCAGCAGCTGGGGGACAGGGGAAGCGACTAATGAAAAACTGTTTTTT. Its translation: CASSWGTGEATNEKLFF.

The sample holds a few counts of this clone. The chain is built from TRBV28 and TRBJ2-7, with D possibly TRBD2 on 5 matching bases. The germline CDR1 and CDR2 sequences are MDHEN and SYDVKM. With 5 bases removed from V and 2 bases from J, the gap between germline ends came to 7 bases. This CDR3 is 12 amino acids long. DNA for the CDR3: TGTGCCAGCAGTGAGGGTGCCTACGAGCAGTACTTC. This codes for CASSEGAYEQYF.

This chain links TRBV28 with TRBJ1-1, with unresolved D. Germline CDR1 and CDR2: MDHEN and SYDVKM. The CDR3 totals 12 residues. Trimming took off 8 bases at V and 0 bases at J, with 7 bases between the two ends. The CDR3 reads CASAEMNTEAFF. The CDR3 nucleotides read TGTGCCAGCGCGGAGATGAACACTGAAGCTTTCTTT.

This clone appeared many times. The chain links TRBV11-3 to TRBJ1-2; 7 bases fit TRBD1. From germline, CDR1 is SGHNT and CDR2 YENEEA. The CDR3 is 14 amino acids. The trim removed 5 bases at V and 6 bases at J, leaving 9 bases unmatched. The CDR3, as DNA: TGTGCCAGCAGCCAGACTTCAGACAGGGATGGCTACACCTTC. Amino acid sequence: CASSQTSDRDGYTF.

V is TRBV2 and J is TRBJ2-7; 8 nucleotides line up with TRBD1. Trimming cost V 7 bases and J 6 bases; bases outside gene matches: 8. Germline V CDR1 and CDR2: SNHLY, FYNNEI. The CDR3 contains 13 residues. The CDR3 DNA sequence: TGTGCCAGCAAAGGACAGGGATTGGCCGAGCAGTACTTC. It translates to CASKGQGLAEQYF.

This clone was counted between two and nine times. V usage is TRBV2 and J usage is TRBJ1-1; tentatively, D is TRBD1 (5 bases). Germline V lookup: CDR1 SNHLY, CDR2 FYNNEI. V was shortened by 10 bases and J by 1 base, with 10 bases between the two germline ends. The CDR3 is made up of 12 amino acids. The DNA of the CDR3 is TGTGCCACCACAACAGGGAACACTGAAGCTTTCTTT. As protein: CATTTGNTEAFF.

J is TRBJ1-1 and V is TRBV2, with D tentatively TRBD1 (5 bases). V was shortened by 5 bases and J by 0 bases, with 13 bases between the two germline ends. This CDR3 spans 15 amino acids. Germline lookup yields CDR1 SNHLY and CDR2 FYNNEI. The CDR3 reads CASSRLGDLNTEAFF. DNA for the CDR3: TGTGCCAGCAGTCGGTTGGGGGACTTGAACACTGAAGCTTTCTTT.

This sequence joins TRBV7-9 and TRBJ2-7; 11 positions agree with TRBD1. The length of the CDR3 is 14 residues. V lost 4 bases, J lost 3 bases, and 2 bases stayed unmatched. CDR1 and CDR2 from the germline V gene are SEHNR and FQNEAQ (reference sequence). The CDR3, as DNA: TGTGCCAGCAGCTGGGGACAGGGGGTCTACGAGCAGTACTTC. This encodes CASSWGQGVYEQYF.

This clone was picked up a small number of times. The rearrangement uses TRBV7-2 and TRBJ1-1; 8 bases match TRBD1. Looked up from germline, CDR1 is SGHTA and CDR2 is FQGNSA. The CDR3 covers 14 residues. Losses at the gene ends were 5 bases for V and 5 bases for J; bases not matched to a gene: 7. The CDR3 nucleotides are TGTGCCAGCAGCCTACGGACAGGGTGGACTGAAGCTTTCTTT. It yields the protein CASSLRTGWTEAFF.

The CDR3 is CASSLGNSPYEQYF. The CDR3 bases are TGTGCCAGCTCCCTCGGGAACAGCCCCTACGAGCAGTACTTC. The rearrangement links TRBV18 to TRBJ2-7, with a tentative D call TRBD2 (5 bases). Germline CDR1 KGHSH, CDR2 LQKENI. The CDR3 spans 14 residues. Trimming stripped 6 bases from V and 2 bases from J, with 14 bases between.

The CDR3 reads CASHRMAEAFF. Here the CDR3 DNA reads TGTGCCAGCCATCGTATGGCTGAAGCTTTCTTT. The rearrangement uses TRBV28 and TRBJ1-1; unclear D gene. The CDR3 contains 11 residues. The germline gives CDR1 MDHEN, CDR2 SYDVKM. V lost 8 bases and J lost 6, with 10 bases in between.

The V gene is TRBV6-5, the J gene TRBJ2-5; D possibly corresponds to TRBD2 (6 bases). V lost 11 bases to trimming and J lost 9 bases, with 16 bases between them. Germline V CDR1 and CDR2: MNHEY, SVGAGI. This CDR3 is built from 11 residues. CDR3 sequence (DNA): TGTGCCTCCGGGGGTTCCGAGGCCCAGTACTTC. Translated: CASGGSEAQYF.

By proportion, this clone is medium-sized (0.01 to 0.1%). Other DNA variants within this sample encode the same CDR3. CDR3 sequence: CASSETSGNTGELFF. CDR3 nucleotides: TGTGCCAGCAGTGAGACTAGCGGGAACACCGGGGAGCTGTTTTTT. V usage is TRBV6-4 and J usage is TRBJ2-2, with TRBD2 matching over 9 bases. The CDR3 totals 15 residues. Germline V gene sequence: CDR1 MRHNA, CDR2 SNTAGT. The V gene end was trimmed by 3 bases and the J gene end by 1 base; junction bases not matched to a gene: 0.

This clone turned up a few times. V is TRBV28 and J is TRBJ2-3; D unclear. The germline V and J ends were trimmed by 10 bases and 0 bases, with 20 bases remaining between them. Germline CDR1 reads MDHEN; CDR2 reads SYDVKM. The CDR3 contains 16 residues. This CDR3 is CATLNTKRTSTDTQYF. In nucleotides, the CDR3 is TGTGCCACCCTGAACACAAAACGCACTAGCACAGATACGCAGTATTTT. Complete variable domain (other parts from reference TRBV28 and TRBJ2-3): DVKVTQSSRYLVKRTGEKVFLECVQDMDHENMFWYRQDPGLGLRLIYFSYDVKMKEKGDIPEGYSVSREKKERFSLILESASTNQTSMYLCATLNTKRTSTDTQYFGPGTRLTVL.

On this clone itself: The junction shows a germline mismatch at one end, possibly a read error. V is TRBV20-1 and J is TRBJ1-1; D perhaps matches TRBD1 (5 bases). Germline CDR1 is DFQATT and CDR2 is SNEGSKA (reference sequence). The CDR3 length is 10 residues. The CDR3 region is CSAGPLDTFF. Here the CDR3 DNA reads TGCAGTGCTGGACCCTTGGACACCTTTTTT.

This clone was detected once. The chain joins TRBV19 to TRBJ1-2, with a possible D match to TRBD1 (6 bases). Deletions cut 8 bases from V and 8 bases from J, with 6 bases between. Germline-derived CDR1 and CDR2 are LNHDA and SQIVND (reference sequence). The CDR3 has 9 amino acids. The CDR3, as DNA: TGTGCCAGTGGGGGCGGCTACACCTTC. Translated, it gives CASGGGYTF.

The genes are TRBV30 and TRBJ1-2; 10 bases map to TRBD1. CDR3 size: 14 residues. J was trimmed by 0 bases and V by 4 bases; bases with no gene match: 2. CDR1 is GTSNPN, CDR2 SVGIG, per germline (reference sequence). The CDR3 DNA reads TGTGCCTGGAAGGGGACAGGGGCTAACTATGGCTACACCTTC. It codes for CAWKGTGANYGYTF.

The CDR3: CASEPGQGITEAFF. The CDR3 region has the DNA TGTGCCAGTGAACCGGGACAGGGGATCACTGAAGCTTTCTTT. The chain is built from TRBV19 and TRBJ1-1; TRBD1 matches 10 bases. CDR3 length equals 14 residues. Germline V gives CDR1 LNHDA, CDR2 SQIVND (reference sequence). After removal of 8 bases from V and 4 bases from J, the junction contained 7 bases not matched to a gene.

There are a few counts of this clone. This CDR3 is CASSEGGTLYGYTF. DNA for the CDR3: TGTGCCAGCAGTGAAGGAGGGACGCTCTATGGCTACACCTTC. V is TRBV6-1 and J is TRBJ1-2, with D perhaps matching TRBD1 (5 bases). Trimming left V 1 base short and J 4 bases short, with 10 bases between. Germline V gene lookup returns CDR1 MNHNS and CDR2 SASEGT. The length of the CDR3 is 14 residues.

This rearrangement joins TRBV30 to TRBJ2-7; D is unclear. Between the trimmed V and J ends, which lost 2 bases and 6 bases, there was a span of 11 bases. CDR1 and CDR2 (germline): GTSNPN, SVGIG (reference sequence). The CDR3 sequence is 12 residues long. The CDR3 loop is CAWSHTTGEQYF. DNA for the CDR3: TGTGCCTGGAGTCATACTACCGGCGAGCAGTACTTC.